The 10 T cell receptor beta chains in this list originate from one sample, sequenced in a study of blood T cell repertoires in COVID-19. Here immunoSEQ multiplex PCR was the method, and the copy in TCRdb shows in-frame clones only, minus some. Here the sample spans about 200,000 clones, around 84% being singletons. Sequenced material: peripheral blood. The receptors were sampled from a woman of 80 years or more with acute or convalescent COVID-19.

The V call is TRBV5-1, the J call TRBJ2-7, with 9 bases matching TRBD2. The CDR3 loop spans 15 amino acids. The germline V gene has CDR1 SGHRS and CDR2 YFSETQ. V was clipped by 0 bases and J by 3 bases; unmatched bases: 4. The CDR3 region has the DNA TGCGCCAGCAGCTTGGGGGCTAGCGGGAACTACGAGCAGTACTTC. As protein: CASSLGASGNYEQYF.

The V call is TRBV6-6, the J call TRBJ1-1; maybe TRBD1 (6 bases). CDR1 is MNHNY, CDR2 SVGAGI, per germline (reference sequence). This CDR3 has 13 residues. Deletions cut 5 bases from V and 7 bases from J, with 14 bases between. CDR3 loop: CASSDPQGNEAFF. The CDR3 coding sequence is TGTGCCAGCAGTGACCCACAGGGTAATGAAGCTTTCTTT.

CDR3 DNA: TGTGCCAGCAGTCTAGCGGGAGGCCACCAAGAGACCCAGTACTTC. Amino acid sequence: CASSLAGGHQETQYF. The chain carries TRBV6-5 and TRBJ2-5; 11 bases fit TRBD2. Germline values: CDR1 MNHEY, CDR2 SVGAGI. Unmatched junction bases numbered 2, after V lost 5 bases and J lost 0 bases. The CDR3 extends over 15 amino acids.

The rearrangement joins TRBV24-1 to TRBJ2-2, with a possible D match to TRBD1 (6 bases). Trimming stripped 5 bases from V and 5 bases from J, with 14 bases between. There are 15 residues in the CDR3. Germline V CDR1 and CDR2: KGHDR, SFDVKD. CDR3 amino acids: CATSVQGPNTGELFF. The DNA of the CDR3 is TGTGCCACCAGTGTACAGGGACCCAATACCGGGGAGCTGTTTTTT.

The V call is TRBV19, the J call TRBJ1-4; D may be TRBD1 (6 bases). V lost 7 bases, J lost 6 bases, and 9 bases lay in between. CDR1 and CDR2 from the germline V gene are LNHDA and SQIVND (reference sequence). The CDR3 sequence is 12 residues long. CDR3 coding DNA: TGTGCCAGTAACCCAGGGGATGAAAAACTGTTTTTT. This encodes CASNPGDEKLFF.

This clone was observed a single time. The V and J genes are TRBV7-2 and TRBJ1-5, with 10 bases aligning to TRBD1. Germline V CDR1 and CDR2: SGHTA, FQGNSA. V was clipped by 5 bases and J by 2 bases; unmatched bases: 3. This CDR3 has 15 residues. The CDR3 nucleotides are TGTGCCAGCAGCAAGGACAGGGGGGGCAATCAGCCCCAGCATTTT. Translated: CASSKDRGGNQPQHF.

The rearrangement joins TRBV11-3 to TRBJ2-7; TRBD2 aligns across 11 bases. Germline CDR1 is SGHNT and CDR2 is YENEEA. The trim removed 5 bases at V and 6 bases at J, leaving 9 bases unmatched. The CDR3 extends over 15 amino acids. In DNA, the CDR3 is TGTGCCAGCAGCCTACTAGCGGGAGTCGGGGGCGAGCAGTACTTC. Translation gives CASSLLAGVGGEQYF.

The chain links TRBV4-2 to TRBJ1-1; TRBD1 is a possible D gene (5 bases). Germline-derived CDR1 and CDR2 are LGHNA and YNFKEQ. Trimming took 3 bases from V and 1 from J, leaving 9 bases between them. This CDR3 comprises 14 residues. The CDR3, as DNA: TGTGCCAGCAGCCATGCCGACAGGAACACTGAAGCTTTCTTT. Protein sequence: CASSHADRNTEAFF.

CDR3 in DNA: TGTGCCAGCAGTTCAAACGGGAGGAACACTGAAGCTTTCTTT. Amino acid sequence: CASSSNGRNTEAFF. This chain links TRBV6-2 or TRBV6-3 with TRBJ1-1; no clear D. The V gene lost 4 bases and the J gene lost 1 base, with 10 bases spanning the gap. Germline V gene data show CDR1 as MNHEY and CDR2 as SVGEGT. The CDR3 spans 14 residues.

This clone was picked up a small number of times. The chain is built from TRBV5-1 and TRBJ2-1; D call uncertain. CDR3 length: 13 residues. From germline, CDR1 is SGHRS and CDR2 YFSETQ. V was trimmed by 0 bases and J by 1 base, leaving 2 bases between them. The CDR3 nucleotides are TGCGCCAGCAGCTTGGCTTCCTACAATGAGCAGTTCTTC. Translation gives CASSLASYNEQFF.